This T cell receptor (beta chain) was identified during a study of cytomegalovirus exposure and HLA in healthy donors. Donors sampled were nominally healthy, though unrecorded immune exposures were likely. Germline V gene lookup returns CDR1 SGDLS and CDR2 YYNGEE. The V and J ends lost 0 bases and 2 bases, in that order; junction bases with no gene match: 5. The length of the CDR3 is 16 residues. The PCR used 60 Vbeta and 13 Jbeta primers. Sequencing was performed with immunoSEQ multiplex PCR; in TCRdb, only in-frame clones are kept and a portion is missing. The sample holds about 130,000 clones, 79% seen once. Study results and limitations: According to the study, 160 or so TCR beta chains were cytomegalovirus-associated. What TCR beta sequences reportedly achieved was accurate prediction of HLA-A and HLA-B alleles in most subjects.

Note on this clone: Its target is unknown.

The sequencing sample was made of PBMCs. V is TRBV9 and J is TRBJ1-3; 7 nucleotides agree with TRBD1. This clonotype was obtained from a male donor in good health and CMV-seronegative. The chain's CDR3 is CASSVATGTAGNTIYF. In nucleotides, the CDR3 is TGTGCCAGCAGCGTAGCTACAGGGACAGCTGGAAACACCATATATTTT.